This TCR beta chain was found in a study of identical twins. The germline V gene has CDR1 MNHEY and CDR2 SMNVEV (reference sequence). Trimming took off 2 bases at V and 6 bases at J, with 13 bases between the two ends. This CDR3 region has 15 residues. This clonotype has only a few counts. Each cDNA held unique molecular identifiers, and template switching gave it a universal primer site. Each CDR3 protein gets one entry after TCRdb re-called the 5' RACE reads with MiXCR. The sample comprises fewer than 900,000 distinct CDR3 sequences, less than 25% of which are singletons, and roughly 4% rests with the top ten. Another study also made use of these data, one on T cells expressing NK-cell markers. That source reports: Beta-chain profiling covered CD3+CD56+NKG2C+, CD3+CD56+NKG2C- and CD3+CD56-NKG2C+ sorted subsets. Among eight sequenced donors, seven carried HCMV seropositivity while one was seronegative. A range of about 1.0-7.5% of CD8+ T cells consisted of dominant NKG2C+ clonotypes in several donors.

The TCR was taken from a woman aged 18-30 years in good health. Sequences were obtained from PBMCs. This chain uses TRBV27 with TRBJ1-4; weak D call: TRBD1 (5 bases). This chain's CDR3 is CASSLTGYFHEKLFF. CDR3 nucleotide sequence: TGTGCCAGCAGTTTAACAGGTTACTTTCATGAAAAACTGTTTTTT.